This T cell receptor (beta chain) originates from a study of B cell selection in AIRE deficiency. This CDR3 region has 14 residues. The germline gives CDR1 SGHNT, CDR2 YYREEE (reference sequence). The germline V and J ends were trimmed by 0 bases and 7 bases, with 11 bases remaining between them. Sorted regulatory T cells were CD4-positive, CD25-high and CD127-low or negative. Only in-frame clones appear in the TCRdb table, and some are missing; sequencing was by immunoSEQ multiplex PCR. This table has 20,000 or so clones, about 90% appearing once. Overall study results and limits: Shorter CDR3s marked shared Treg sequences, biased toward few non-templated insertions.

This clone came up once. As yet, its antigen is unknown. This chain joins TRBV5-4 and TRBJ1-5; D call uncertain. The sample comprised CD4+CD25+ Tregs sorted from PBMCs. The sequence derives from a human donor in good health. CDR3 in DNA: TGTGCCAGCAGCTTGGGGGGTGGCGGACAGCCCCAGCATTTT. It specifies CASSLGGGGQPQHF.